A selection of T cell receptor beta chains follows, all from one sample in a study of identical twins. Using its own MiXCR run on the 5' RACE reads, TCRdb lists one record per CDR3 protein. The sample records hundreds of thousands of distinct CDR3 sequences, 24% being singletons. These same data were also listed under a study on T cells expressing NK-cell markers.

The source material was CD4+ T cells sorted from blood. Source of these receptors: a young woman in good health. Each CDR3 is given with its conserved first and last residue. A D gene is named only where the DNA matches it firmly. A clone size is listed for some rows: how often the clone was seen (once, few, many), or a class if it is expanded.

J: TRBJ2-7; size: -; D: -; V: TRBV29-1; CDR3: CSVVGGAGVDEQYF; DNA: TGCAGCGTTGTAGGAGGAGCAGGGGTGGACGAGCAGTACTTC
J: TRBJ1-1; size: -; D: TRBD1; V: TRBV5-6; CDR3: CASSYIRQGVNTEAFF; DNA: TGTGCCAGCAGCTATATCCGACAGGGTGTGAACACTGAAGCTTTCTTT
J: TRBJ2-3; size: -; D: TRBD1; V: TRBV20-1; CDR3: CSAGFQGAPTQYF; DNA: TGCAGTGCTGGTTTTCAGGGGGCGCCGACGCAGTATTTT
J: TRBJ2-7; size: -; D: -; V: TRBV10-3; CDR3: CAISETRGPYEQYF; DNA: TGTGCCATCAGTGAGACTCGCGGGCCCTACGAGCAGTACTTC
J: TRBJ2-6; size: -; D: -; V: TRBV5-1; CDR3: CASTFSGANVLTF; DNA: TGCGCCAGCACCTTCTCTGGGGCCAACGTCCTGACTTTC
J: TRBJ1-2; size: few; D: -; V: TRBV27; CDR3: CASSPYRARPDGYTF; DNA: TGTGCCAGCAGTCCATACAGGGCCCGTCCCGATGGCTACACCTTC
J: TRBJ2-3; size: few; D: TRBD2; V: TRBV5-1; CDR3: CASSLAPLAGATDTQYF; DNA: TGCGCCAGCAGCTTGGCTCCCCTAGCGGGTGCCACAGATACGCAGTATTTT
J: TRBJ1-1; size: few; D: -; V: TRBV12-3/TRBV12-4; CDR3: CASSLDRKPEAFF; DNA: TGTGCCAGCAGTTTGGACAGAAAGCCTGAAGCTTTCTTT
J: TRBJ2-7; size: -; D: -; V: TRBV6-1; CDR3: CASVDGVDRILETEQYF; DNA: TGTGCCAGCGTAGATGGGGTCGACCGTATTCTGGAGACCGAGCAGTACTTC
J: TRBJ2-7; size: few; D: TRBD2; V: TRBV20-1; CDR3: CSAPSGGTRDEQYF; DNA: TGCAGTGCCCCCTCGGGGGGAACTAGAGACGAGCAGTACTTC
J: TRBJ2-3; size: few; D: TRBD2; V: TRBV20-1; CDR3: CSASPGLAADTQYF; DNA: TGCAGTGCGTCTCCGGGACTAGCAGCAGATACGCAGTATTTT
J: TRBJ2-1; size: few; D: TRBD2; V: TRBV29-1; CDR3: CSGGEGYNEQFF; DNA: TGCAGCGGGGGGGAGGGCTACAATGAGCAGTTCTTC
J: TRBJ2-3; size: -; D: TRBD1; V: TRBV10-3; CDR3: CAISDKKQGITDTQYF; DNA: TGTGCCATCAGTGATAAAAAACAGGGGATCACAGATACGCAGTATTTT
J: TRBJ2-2; size: -; D: TRBD2; V: TRBV6-2/TRBV6-3; CDR3: CASSYVLASGRHTGELFF; DNA: TGTGCCAGCAGTTACGTTCTTGCTAGCGGGAGGCACACCGGGGAGCTGTTTTTT
J: TRBJ1-1; size: -; D: -; V: TRBV6-1; CDR3: CASSVTLTDTEAFF; DNA: TGTGCCAGCAGTGTGACACTGACGGACACTGAAGCTTTCTTT
J: TRBJ2-3; size: many; D: TRBD1; V: TRBV5-1; CDR3: CASSLALQGSQDTQYF; DNA: TGCGCCAGCAGCTTGGCCCTACAGGGGTCGCAAGATACGCAGTATTTT
J: TRBJ1-5; size: few; D: -; V: TRBV11-1; CDR3: CASSSTLYMEVGNQPQHF; DNA: TGTGCCAGCAGCTCGACGCTATACATGGAGGTGGGCAATCAGCCCCAGCATTTT
J: TRBJ2-1; size: -; D: TRBD1; V: TRBV7-8; CDR3: CASSNRDRDISEQFF; DNA: TGTGCCAGCAGCAACCGGGACAGGGACATCAGTGAGCAGTTCTTC
J: TRBJ2-3; size: few; D: TRBD1; V: TRBV28; CDR3: CASSLGQQATDTQYF; DNA: TGTGCCAGCAGCTTGGGACAGCAAGCCACAGATACGCAGTATTTT
J: TRBJ2-5; size: -; D: -; V: TRBV15; CDR3: CATRPFRGRETQYF; DNA: TGTGCCACCAGACCCTTCCGGGGTCGGGAGACCCAGTACTTC
J: TRBJ2-1; size: -; D: -; V: TRBV12-3/TRBV12-4; CDR3: CASTHRGNEQFF; DNA: TGTGCCAGCACTCACAGAGGGAATGAGCAGTTCTTC
J: TRBJ2-7; size: -; D: TRBD2; V: TRBV10-3; CDR3: CAISEATSTYEQYF; DNA: TGTGCCATCAGTGAGGCGACTAGCACATACGAGCAGTACTTC
J: TRBJ2-7; size: few; D: TRBD2; V: TRBV18; CDR3: CASSPAGENEQYF; DNA: TGTGCCAGCTCACCGGCGGGAGAGAACGAGCAGTACTTC
J: TRBJ2-7; size: -; D: -; V: TRBV6-4; CDR3: CASSSREQYF; DNA: TGTGCCAGCTCCTCCCGCGAGCAGTACTTC
J: TRBJ2-7; size: -; D: -; V: TRBV29-1; CDR3: CSGRAGYEQYF; DNA: TGCAGCGGCCGGGCTGGCTACGAGCAGTACTTC
J: TRBJ1-3; size: -; D: TRBD1; V: TRBV12-3/TRBV12-4; CDR3: CASNKGQGHGNTIYF; DNA: TGTGCCAGCAACAAGGGACAGGGACATGGAAACACCATATATTTT
J: TRBJ2-1; size: many; D: -; V: TRBV6-1; CDR3: CASRGTGTLSYNEQFF; DNA: TGTGCCAGCAGGGGTACCGGGACTCTCTCCTACAATGAGCAGTTCTTC
J: TRBJ1-1; size: -; D: TRBD1; V: TRBV6-6; CDR3: CASGTGYEAFF; DNA: TGTGCCAGTGGGACAGGGTATGAAGCTTTCTTT
J: TRBJ2-3; size: -; D: TRBD2; V: TRBV4-1; CDR3: CASSQDLRDYFNTQYF; DNA: TGCGCCAGCAGCCAAGATCTCCGGGACTACTTCAATACGCAGTATTTT
J: TRBJ2-3; size: few; D: -; V: TRBV7-9; CDR3: CASSYDVARQNF; DNA: TGTGCCAGCAGCTACGACGTCGCCAGGCAGAATTTT
J: TRBJ2-3; size: -; D: -; V: TRBV7-2; CDR3: CASSLVSSADTQYF; DNA: TGTGCCAGCAGCTTAGTCTCTAGCGCCGATACGCAGTATTTT
J: TRBJ2-3; size: few; D: TRBD2; V: TRBV11-3; CDR3: CASSPGTSVGTDTQYF; DNA: TGTGCCAGCAGCCCCGGGACTAGCGTTGGCACAGATACGCAGTATTTT
J: TRBJ2-2; size: -; D: -; V: TRBV9; CDR3: CASSVAPTNTGELFF; DNA: TGTGCCAGCAGCGTAGCCCCCACGAACACCGGGGAGCTGTTTTTT
J: TRBJ2-1; size: many; D: -; V: TRBV29-1; CDR3: CSVANSNEQFF; DNA: TGCAGCGTGGCGAATAGCAATGAGCAGTTCTTC
J: TRBJ1-1; size: -; D: -; V: TRBV7-2; CDR3: CASSLWVRVNTEAFF; DNA: TGTGCCAGCAGCTTATGGGTCAGGGTGAACACTGAAGCTTTCTTT
J: TRBJ2-2; size: -; D: TRBD1; V: TRBV7-9; CDR3: CASSFLPGQWTGELFF; DNA: TGTGCCAGCAGCTTCCTGCCGGGACAGTGGACCGGGGAGCTGTTTTTT
J: TRBJ1-5; size: many; D: TRBD1; V: TRBV9; CDR3: CASSRTGQGHQPQHF; DNA: TGTGCCAGCAGCAGAACCGGACAGGGCCATCAGCCCCAGCATTTT
J: TRBJ2-1; size: -; D: -; V: TRBV12-5; CDR3: CASGLTGFLEQFF; DNA: TGTGCTAGTGGTTTGACAGGGTTCTTGGAGCAGTTCTTC
J: TRBJ2-7; size: -; D: TRBD1; V: TRBV12-3/TRBV12-4; CDR3: CASSGQTYEQYF; DNA: TGTGCCAGCTCGGGACAGACCTACGAGCAGTACTTC
J: TRBJ2-1; size: once; D: -; V: TRBV19; CDR3: CASSRQVTYNEQFF; DNA: TGTGCCAGTAGTAGACAGGTTACCTACAATGAGCAGTTCTTC
J: TRBJ2-3; size: few; D: -; V: TRBV7-8; CDR3: CASSLRVESGTDTQYF; DNA: TGTGCCAGCAGCTTAAGGGTGGAAAGTGGCACAGATACGCAGTATTTT
J: TRBJ2-3; size: many; D: -; V: TRBV2; CDR3: CASSQQGYTDTQYF; DNA: TGTGCCAGCAGTCAACAAGGATACACAGATACGCAGTATTTT
J: TRBJ2-2; size: -; D: TRBD1; V: TRBV5-1; CDR3: CASSHGQGDTGELFF; DNA: TGCGCCAGCAGCCACGGACAGGGTGACACCGGGGAGCTGTTTTTT
J: TRBJ2-3; size: few; D: -; V: TRBV5-1; CDR3: CASSLVQGADTQYF; DNA: TGCGCCAGCAGCTTAGTACAGGGCGCAGATACGCAGTATTTT
J: TRBJ2-7; size: -; D: -; V: TRBV5-1; CDR3: CASSSALGAAREQYF; DNA: TGCGCCAGCAGCTCCGCCTTGGGAGCAGCGAGAGAGCAGTACTTC
J: TRBJ1-4; size: few; D: -; V: TRBV10-2; CDR3: CASSAGGEKLFF; DNA: TGCGCCAGCAGTGCCGGCGGTGAAAAACTGTTTTTT
J: TRBJ2-3; size: -; D: TRBD2; V: TRBV4-3; CDR3: CASSQWTSGRYTDTQYF; DNA: TGCGCCAGCAGCCAATGGACTAGCGGGAGGTACACAGATACGCAGTATTTT
J: TRBJ2-3; size: -; D: -; V: TRBV5-5; CDR3: CASSLAPATDTQYF; DNA: TGTGCCAGCAGCCTCGCCCCCGCCACAGATACGCAGTATTTT
J: TRBJ1-5; size: few; D: TRBD1; V: TRBV6-1; CDR3: CASSRTGENQPQHF; DNA: TGTGCCAGCAGCCGAACAGGGGAGAATCAGCCCCAGCATTTT
J: TRBJ2-5; size: few; D: -; V: TRBV15; CDR3: CATSSDGSAGETQYF; DNA: TGTGCCACCAGCAGCGACGGGTCGGCGGGTGAGACCCAGTACTTC
J: TRBJ1-1; size: -; D: -; V: TRBV10-3; CDR3: CAISPDGMNTEAFF; DNA: TGTGCCATCAGTCCGGACGGCATGAACACTGAAGCTTTCTTT
J: TRBJ2-3; size: -; D: TRBD2; V: TRBV20-1; CDR3: CSARSPGLAGGTDTQYF; DNA: TGCAGTGCTAGATCGCCGGGACTAGCGGGGGGCACAGATACGCAGTATTTT
J: TRBJ1-5; size: -; D: -; V: TRBV7-2; CDR3: CASSQTSALSNQPQHF; DNA: TGTGCCAGCAGCCAGACTTCAGCCCTTAGCAATCAGCCCCAGCATTTT
J: TRBJ2-7; size: -; D: -; V: TRBV10-3; CDR3: CAISDPGKGTSYEQYF; DNA: TGTGCCATCAGTGACCCGGGAAAAGGTACCTCCTACGAGCAGTACTTC